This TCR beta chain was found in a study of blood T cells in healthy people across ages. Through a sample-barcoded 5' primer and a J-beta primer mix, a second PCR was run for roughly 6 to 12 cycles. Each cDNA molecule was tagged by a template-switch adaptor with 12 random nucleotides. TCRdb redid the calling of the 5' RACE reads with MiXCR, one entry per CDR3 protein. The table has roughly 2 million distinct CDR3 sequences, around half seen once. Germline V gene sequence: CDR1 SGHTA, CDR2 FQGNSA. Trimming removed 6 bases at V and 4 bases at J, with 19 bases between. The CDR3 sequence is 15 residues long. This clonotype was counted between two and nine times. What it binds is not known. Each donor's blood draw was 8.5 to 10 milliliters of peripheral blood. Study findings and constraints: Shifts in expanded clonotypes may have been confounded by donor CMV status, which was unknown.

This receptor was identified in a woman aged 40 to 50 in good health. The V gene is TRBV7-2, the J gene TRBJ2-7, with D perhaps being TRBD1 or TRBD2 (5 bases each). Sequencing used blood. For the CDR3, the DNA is TGTGCCAGCAGACTTACAGGCTCCCCGGGGTACGAGCAGTACTTC. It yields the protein CASRLTGSPGYEQYF.